Presented here are 30 T cell receptor beta chains from one specimen sequenced in a study of blood T cell repertoires in COVID-19. Assay: immunoSEQ multiplex PCR; the TCRdb copy retains only in-frame clones and omits some. Here the sample spans some 110,000 clones, 85% being singletons. The sequenced material came from peripheral blood. The receptors come from a middle-aged man with acute or convalescent COVID-19.

Worth noting for this clone: The junction and the germline gene differ at one end; a read error may be behind it. The chain is built from TRBV7-9 and TRBJ2-1, with 11 nucleotides matching TRBD2. Per the germline V gene, CDR1 is SEHNR and CDR2 is FQNEAQ (reference sequence). The CDR3 runs 15 residues. The CDR3 DNA reads TGTGCCAGCAGGTTAGCGGGAGGGTATGCCAATGAGCAGTTCTTC. Protein sequence: CASRLAGGYANEQFF.

J is TRBJ1-2 and V is TRBV5-4, with TRBD1 identical over 9 bases. In germline, CDR1 is SGHNT, CDR2 YYREEE (reference sequence). With 0 bases clipped from V and 8 bases from J, the junction kept 5 bases outside the gene matches. CDR3 length: 14 residues. Here the CDR3 reads CASSLVDRGKGYTF. CDR3 nucleotides: TGTGCCAGCAGCTTGGTGGACAGGGGAAAGGGCTACACCTTC.

The chain joins TRBV3-1 (or the pseudogene TRBV3-2) to TRBJ2-1, with TRBD2 matching over 9 bases. The CDR3 spans 15 residues. Trimming cost V 1 base and J 15 bases; bases outside gene matches: 13. CDR1 is LGHDT, CDR2 YNNKEL, per germline (reference sequence). DNA of the CDR3: TGTGCCAGCAGCCAAGGGGGGCGGGGGGGCCTGGAGAGGTTCTTC. It yields the protein CASSQGGRGGLERFF.

A few counts support this clone. This sequence joins TRBV5-1 and TRBJ2-2; D unresolved. Trimming took 4 bases from V and 0 from J, leaving 10 bases between them. Germline V gene sequence: CDR1 SGHRS, CDR2 YFSETQ. This CDR3 contains 15 residues. Written as DNA, the CDR3 is TGCGCCAGCAGCATGGGAACTACGAACACCGGGGAGCTGTTTTTT. It is translated as CASSMGTTNTGELFF.

V usage is TRBV27 and J usage is TRBJ1-1; D is unclear. Trimming cost V 6 bases and J 6 bases, with 11 bases left between them. Germline CDR1 reads MNHEY; CDR2 reads SMNVEV (reference sequence). The CDR3 has 12 amino acids. The CDR3 bases are TGTGCCAGCAGCCCCCGGGGTGCTGAAGCTTTCTTT. Its protein product is CASSPRGAEAFF.

The CDR3 DNA is TGTGCCAGCAGTGATCCGAGGGGGATGGCCTCTGGGGCCAACGTCCTGACTTTC. Translated, it gives CASSDPRGMASGANVLTF. This rearrangement joins TRBV25-1 to TRBJ2-6; tentatively, D is TRBD1 (6 bases). Per germline, CDR1 MGHDK and CDR2 SYGVNS. V was cut by 3 bases and J by 0 bases, with 15 bases left in between. The length of the CDR3 is 18 residues.

This clone has a single count. V is TRBV27 and J is TRBJ1-1, with D tentatively TRBD1 (5 bases). The CDR3 length is 14 residues. The V and J ends lost 3 bases and 7 bases respectively, with 15 bases between them. Per the germline V gene, CDR1 is MNHEY and CDR2 is SMNVEV (reference sequence). In DNA form, the CDR3 reads TGTGCCAGCAGTTTGTTTGCAGGGTGGGATGAAGCTTTCTTT. Amino acids: CASSLFAGWDEAFF.

The chain links TRBV30 to TRBJ2-5; 10 bases agree with TRBD2. J lost 3 bases, V lost 1 base, and 5 bases had no gene match. CDR1 is GTSNPN, CDR2 SVGIG, per germline (reference sequence). The CDR3 is 15 amino acids. The CDR3 DNA follows: TGTGCCTGGAGTGCGCCACTAGCGGGGAAAGAGACCCAGTACTTC. Translating it yields CAWSAPLAGKETQYF.

The chain joins TRBV11-3 to TRBJ1-1; D gene ambiguous. The CDR3 has 13 amino acids. Per the germline V gene, CDR1 is SGHNT and CDR2 is YENEEA. The ends were cut back, 4 bases at V and 1 base at J, with 7 bases in the middle. CDR3 DNA sequence: TGTGCCAGCAGCTCCATCCAGAACACTGAAGCTTTCTTT. This sequence encodes CASSSIQNTEAFF. The full variable domain, rest sourced from reference TRBV11-3 and TRBJ1-1, is EAGVVQSPRYKIIEKKQPVAFWCNPISGHNTLYWYLQNLGQGPELLIRYENEEAVDDSQLPKDRFSAERLKGVDSTLKIQPAELGDSAVYLCASSSIQNTEAFFGQGTRLTVV.

This chain uses TRBV7-8 with TRBJ2-2; maybe TRBD2 (5 bases). Germline V gene sequence: CDR1 SGHVS, CDR2 FQNEAQ. This CDR3 is 10 amino acids long. V lost 8 bases to trimming and J lost 7 bases, with 5 bases between them. This CDR3 reads CASRGGELFF. CDR3 DNA: TGTGCCAGCCGGGGCGGGGAGCTGTTTTTT.

The chain has TRBV30 and TRBJ2-3, with 12 bases that match TRBD2. CDR1 is GTSNPN and CDR2 is SVGIG in the germline V gene (reference sequence). Trimming cost V 1 base and J 2 bases; bases outside gene matches: 4. The CDR3 runs to 16 residues. CDR3 region: CAWSGLAGAITDTQYF. The CDR3 DNA sequence: TGTGCCTGGAGTGGACTAGCGGGGGCGATCACAGATACGCAGTATTTT.

The rearrangement links TRBV20-1 to TRBJ2-1; TRBD2 matches 11 bases. The germline V gene encodes CDR1 DFQATT and CDR2 SNEGSKA (reference sequence). The CDR3 spans 15 residues. With 3 bases clipped from V and 9 bases from J, the junction kept 10 bases outside the gene matches. The CDR3 sequence: CSASTGTSGRSEQFF. The CDR3 DNA reads TGCAGTGCTAGTACCGGGACTAGCGGTCGAAGTGAGCAGTTCTTC.

The J gene is TRBJ2-2, the V gene TRBV10-1, with TRBD2 matching over 11 bases. The trim removed 4 bases at V and 6 bases at J, leaving 7 bases unmatched. The CDR3 consists of 16 residues. The germline CDR1 and CDR2 sequences are WNHNN and SYGVQD (reference sequence). Written as DNA, the CDR3 is TGCGCCAGCAGTGGGGGTAGCGGGGGGGCCGCCGGGGAGCTGTTTTTT. This sequence encodes CASSGGSGGAAGELFF.

The V gene is TRBV6-5, the J gene TRBJ2-3, with D possibly matching TRBD1 (6 bases). Germline CDR1 MNHEY, CDR2 SVGAGI. The CDR3 length is 15 residues. The V gene lost 11 bases and the J gene lost 2 bases, with 20 bases spanning the gap. The CDR3 sequence is CAGTTGQRYTDTQYF. CDR3 nucleotides: TGTGCCGGAACCACAGGACAGAGATACACAGATACGCAGTATTTT.

The chain carries TRBV6-1 and TRBJ1-2; possible D gene TRBD1, 6 bases. The V end lost 2 bases, the J end lost 7 bases, and 23 bases lay between the germline ends. This CDR3 contains 17 residues. Per the germline V gene, CDR1 is MNHNS and CDR2 is SASEGT. The CDR3 loop is CASSERPGVENLSGYTF. The CDR3 DNA reads as TGTGCCAGCAGTGAACGGCCAGGGGTCGAGAACCTTAGTGGCTACACCTTC.

V usage is TRBV7-3 and J usage is TRBJ1-3; 7 bases are a match to TRBD1. V lost 2 bases to trimming and J lost 3 bases; unmatched junction nucleotides: 4. The CDR3 has 15 amino acids. Germline values: CDR1 SGHTA, CDR2 FQGTGA. The CDR3 sequence: CASSLSGGIGNTIYF. CDR3 nucleotide sequence: TGTGCCAGCAGCTTATCAGGGGGTATTGGAAACACCATATATTTT.

This sequence joins TRBV6-5 and TRBJ1-1; D gene uncertain. Germline CDR1 is MNHEY and CDR2 is SVGAGI. This CDR3 has 13 residues. The V end lost 7 bases, the J end lost 4 bases, and 13 bases lay between the germline ends. The CDR3 sequence: CASNPGMGTEAFF. The CDR3 coding sequence is TGTGCCAGCAACCCAGGTATGGGCACTGAAGCTTTCTTT.

This clone has just one count. The chain combines TRBV3-1 (or the pseudogene TRBV3-2) with TRBJ2-7; 9 nucleotides agree with TRBD1. CDR1 and CDR2 (germline): LGHDT, YNNKEL (reference sequence). Trimming cost V 0 bases and J 7 bases; bases outside gene matches: 13. The CDR3 is made up of 17 amino acids. The CDR3 here is CASSQDFLTGGVGEQYF. CDR3 sequence (DNA): TGTGCCAGCAGCCAAGATTTCCTGACAGGGGGGGTCGGGGAGCAGTACTTC.

This sequence joins TRBV7-9 and TRBJ1-6, with D possibly TRBD1 on 5 matching bases. The V gene's germline CDR1 is SEHNR and CDR2 FQNEAQ (reference sequence). Trimming left V 5 bases short and J 7 bases short, with 18 bases between. The CDR3 is made up of 16 amino acids. CDR3 residues: CASSPDRSLGNSPLHF. As DNA, the CDR3 is TGTGCCAGCAGCCCTGACAGATCCCTAGGCAATTCACCCCTCCACTTT.

CDR3 DNA sequence: TGCGCCAGCAGCTTGGCCCCGAGAGACGGCGGGGGGCCTCAAGAGACCCAGTACTTC. This codes for CASSLAPRDGGGPQETQYF. The chain joins TRBV5-1 to TRBJ2-5; 8 bases align to TRBD2. The germline V gene has CDR1 SGHRS and CDR2 YFSETQ. J was trimmed by 2 bases and V by 0 bases; bases with no gene match: 15. The CDR3 spans 19 residues.

The rearrangement joins TRBV28 to TRBJ1-5, with TRBD1 matching over 8 bases. The length of the CDR3 is 15 residues. With 1 base clipped from V and 4 bases from J, the junction kept 3 bases outside the gene matches. The germline V gene has CDR1 MDHEN and CDR2 SYDVKM. CDR3 residues: CASSLFGDRNQPQHF. The CDR3 region has the DNA TGTGCCAGCAGTTTATTCGGGGACAGGAATCAGCCCCAGCATTTT. Full variable domain (remainder filled in from reference TRBV28 and TRBJ1-5): DVKVTQSSRYLVKRTGEKVFLECVQDMDHENMFWYRQDPGLGLRLIYFSYDVKMKEKGDIPEGYSVSREKKERFSLILESASTNQTSMYLCASSLFGDRNQPQHFGDGTRLSIL.

The chain combines TRBV7-9 with TRBJ1-6; D is unclear. There are 15 residues in the CDR3. Germline CDR1 SEHNR, CDR2 FQNEAQ (reference sequence). V was cut by 5 bases and J by 9 bases, with 17 bases left in between. The CDR3 is CASSRGLLRGSPLHF. Here the CDR3 DNA reads TGTGCCAGCAGCCGCGGACTCCTCCGGGGTTCACCCCTCCACTTT.

The V gene is TRBV5-1, the J gene TRBJ2-7, with 11 bases fitting TRBD2. Germline CDR1 reads SGHRS; CDR2 reads YFSETQ. This CDR3 spans 17 amino acids. Trimming took 0 bases from V and 7 from J; bases not matched to a gene: 12. CDR3 nucleotide sequence: TGCGCCAGCAGCTTGGGCACCCAACTAGCGGGAGTAGAAGAGCAGTACTTC. This translates into CASSLGTQLAGVEEQYF.

This rearrangement joins TRBV19 to TRBJ2-3, with D possibly matching TRBD1 (5 bases). V lost 0 bases and J lost 6, with 16 bases in between. Germline lookup yields CDR1 LNHDA and CDR2 SQIVND (reference sequence). CDR3 length: 16 residues. The CDR3 DNA is TGTGCCAGTAGTATAGATCTATCAGGGATGGGGGATACGCAGTATTTT. It codes for CASSIDLSGMGDTQYF. Drawing the rest from reference TRBV19 and TRBJ2-3, the complete variable domain is DGGITQSPKYLFRKEGQNVTLSCEQNLNHDAMYWYRQDPGQGLRLIYYSQIVNDFQKGDIAEGYSVSREKKESFPLTVTSAQKNPTAFYLCASSIDLSGMGDTQYFGPGTRLTVL.

The genes are TRBV27 and TRBJ1-1, with no clear D. This CDR3 has 13 residues. From germline, CDR1 is MNHEY and CDR2 SMNVEV (reference sequence). V lost 5 bases, J lost 7 bases, and 14 bases lay in between. CDR3 residues: CASSLSRSGEAFF. The CDR3 DNA is TGTGCCAGCAGTCTCTCTCGTTCCGGTGAAGCTTTCTTT.

This clone was detected only once. The rearrangement links TRBV28 to TRBJ1-1; D is perhaps TRBD1 (6 bases). CDR3 length: 14 residues. Trimming removed 2 bases at V and 11 bases at J, with 18 bases between. Per the germline V gene, CDR1 is MDHEN and CDR2 is SYDVKM. CDR3 sequence reads: CASSLRTAGGRAFF. The CDR3 nucleotides read TGTGCCAGCAGTTTACGGACAGCTGGAGGTCGGGCTTTCTTT.

This rearrangement joins TRBV13 to TRBJ1-1; D gene unclear. Trimming stripped 5 bases from V and 5 bases from J, with 9 bases between. This CDR3 has 12 residues. Germline V CDR1 and CDR2: PRHDT, FYEKMQ (reference sequence). CDR3 sequence reads: CASSIVSTEAFF. The CDR3, as DNA: TGTGCCAGCAGCATCGTGAGTACTGAAGCTTTCTTT.

The V call is TRBV18, the J call TRBJ2-5; TRBD1 might be the D (6 bases). The CDR3 contains 16 residues. V was pared by 2 bases and J by 1 base, with 14 bases between. From germline, CDR1 is KGHSH and CDR2 LQKENI. In nucleotides, the CDR3 is TGTGCCAGCTCACCATTGGACAGCCTCGCCCAAGAGACCCAGTACTTC. As protein: CASSPLDSLAQETQYF.

This chain connects TRBV7-2 to TRBJ2-7; 10 bases line up with TRBD1. Germline CDR1 is SGHTA and CDR2 is FQGNSA. Trimming took 1 base from V and 3 from J; bases not matched to a gene: 3. This CDR3 is 15 amino acids long. This CDR3 reads CASSLGQGAYYEQYF. DNA for the CDR3: TGTGCCAGCAGCTTAGGACAGGGGGCCTACTACGAGCAGTACTTC.

The CDR3 loop is CASRGRTNQPQHF. CDR3 nucleotide sequence: TGTGCCAGCAGGGGGAGGACCAATCAGCCCCAGCATTTT. The rearrangement links TRBV6-5 to TRBJ1-5; D is ambiguous. CDR1 MNHEY and CDR2 SVGAGI come from the germline V gene. Trimming took off 6 bases at V and 3 bases at J, with 9 bases between the two ends. The CDR3 totals 13 residues.